Shown below are 10 T cell receptor beta chains from a single sample sequenced in a study of human T cells and chemical hapten exposure. A single record per CDR3 protein comes from TCRdb applying MiXCR to the RACE reads. The sample has approximately 97,000 distinct CDR3 sequences, roughly 27% seen once. The time point: patch test 3, about 24 weeks after DPC sensitization. The treatment here: therapeutic diphenylcyclopropenone sensitization with weekly scalp DPC. The specimen comprised whole blood, sampled in connection with sensitization to the hapten diphenylcyclopropenone (DPC). Receptor source: a man aged 40-49 years with alopecia areata. Some clones in this sample may be carry-over from other donors' samples.

This clonotype was detected only a few times. This rearrangement joins TRBV5-1 to TRBJ2-7; a possible D gene is TRBD2 (6 bases). This CDR3 spans 15 amino acids. Germline V gene data show CDR1 as SGHRS and CDR2 as YFSETQ. Trimming took 0 bases from V and 4 from J, leaving 14 bases between them. The CDR3 is CASSLASLAVYEQYF. CDR3 nucleotides: TGCGCCAGCAGCTTGGCCTCACTAGCAGTGTACGAGCAGTACTTC.

The chain carries TRBV28 and TRBJ1-2, with 8 nucleotides matching TRBD1. After removal of 4 bases from V and 2 bases from J, the junction contained 6 bases not matched to a gene. Germline CDR1 and CDR2: MDHEN and SYDVKM. CDR3 length: 15 residues. The chain's CDR3 is CASSSTWTGNYGYTF. The CDR3 DNA is TGTGCCAGCAGTTCGACCTGGACAGGGAACTATGGCTACACCTTC.

A few counts support this clonotype. The V and J genes are TRBV6-5 and TRBJ2-7; weak D call: TRBD2 (5 bases). CDR3 length: 13 residues. V was shortened by 0 bases and J by 7 bases, with 10 bases between the two germline ends. Germline V gene sequence: CDR1 MNHEY, CDR2 SVGAGI. The CDR3 DNA sequence: TGTGCCAGCAGTTACTCGACGGGGTGGGAGCAGTACTTC. Its translation is CASSYSTGWEQYF.

The chain is built from TRBV4-3 and TRBJ2-6; a possible D gene is TRBD1 (6 bases). This CDR3 is built from 15 residues. Germline CDR1 is LGHNA and CDR2 is YSLEER. Deletions cut 3 bases from V and 2 bases from J, with 8 bases between. In DNA, the CDR3 is TGCGCCAGCAGCCACAGGGGTCCTGGGGCCAACGTCCTGACTTTC. Amino acids: CASSHRGPGANVLTF.

This chain links TRBV5-1 with TRBJ2-7; D ambiguous. Trimming took 0 bases from V and 0 from J, leaving 10 bases between them. Germline lookup yields CDR1 SGHRS and CDR2 YFSETQ. The length of the CDR3 is 15 residues. CDR3 sequence reads: CASSLDQLSSYEQYF. In DNA form, the CDR3 reads TGCGCCAGCAGCTTGGATCAACTCAGCTCCTACGAGCAGTACTTC. The full variable domain, with the rest looked up from reference TRBV5-1 and TRBJ2-7, is KAGVTQTPRYLIKTRGQQVTLSCSPISGHRSVSWYQQTPGQGLQFLFEYFSETQRNKGNFPGRFSGRQFSNSRSEMNVSTLELGDSALYLCASSLDQLSSYEQYFGPGTRLTVT.

The chain combines TRBV7-9 with TRBJ2-1, with 8 bases fitting TRBD2. The V gene end was trimmed by 2 bases and the J gene end by 6 bases; junction bases not matched to a gene: 0. Germline lookup yields CDR1 SEHNR and CDR2 FQNEAQ (reference sequence). The CDR3 has 13 residues. CDR3 region: CASSLSGSNEQFF. Here the CDR3 DNA reads TGTGCCAGCAGCTTAAGCGGGAGCAATGAGCAGTTCTTC.

The rearrangement links TRBV14 to TRBJ2-1; a weak D match, TRBD2 (5 bases). The CDR3 extends over 13 amino acids. The V end was cut by 4 bases, the J end by 8 bases, with 12 bases between. Per germline, CDR1 SGHDN and CDR2 FVKESK. The CDR3 spells CASSPSGIHEQFF. In nucleotides, the CDR3 is TGTGCCAGCAGCCCCTCGGGGATCCATGAGCAGTTCTTC.

This clonotype was seen a handful of times. The V gene is TRBV20-1, the J gene TRBJ2-7; 7 bases are a match to TRBD1. J lost 2 bases, V lost 4 bases, and 2 bases had no gene match. This CDR3 spans 12 amino acids. Germline values: CDR1 DFQATT, CDR2 SNEGSKA (reference sequence). The CDR3 DNA sequence: TGCAGTGCTAAGACAGGGCCCTACGAGCAGTACTTC. Translated, it gives CSAKTGPYEQYF.

This sequence joins TRBV6-5 and TRBJ2-3; a possible D gene is TRBD1 (6 bases). Deletions cut 6 bases from V and 4 bases from J, with 17 bases between. CDR3 length: 15 amino acids. Germline assignment: CDR1 MNHEY and CDR2 SVGAGI. The CDR3 nucleotides read TGTGCCAGCAGGGGGGCAGGGGCTTGTTCAGATACGCAGTATTTT. Translating gives CASRGAGACSDTQYF.

The chain uses TRBV12-3 or TRBV12-4 and TRBJ2-3; 9 positions agree with TRBD1. The CDR3 is 15 amino acids. V was clipped by 4 bases and J by 0 bases; unmatched bases: 2. The CDR3 DNA sequence: TGTGCCAGCAGTTCCGGGACAGGGAGCACAGATACGCAGTATTTT. Amino acids: CASSSGTGSTDTQYF.